By sample share, the clone carrying this TCR beta chain is medium-sized. Adaptor-ligated barcode primers were used to amplify TRBV12-4/TRBJ1-2 clonotypes. From the multiplex PCR reads, TCRdb called clonotypes with MiXCR, one entry per CDR3 protein. The sample has a few hundred distinct CDR3 sequences, roughly 19% seen once; the top ten hold under 55%. This CDR3 is 13 amino acids long. Trimming took off 3 bases at V and 8 bases at J, with 13 bases between the two ends. The rearrangement joins TRBV12-3 or TRBV12-4 to TRBJ1-2; D call uncertain. Specimen: naive CD4+ T cells sorted from blood. As to subset: naive CD4+ T cells, CD4+CD45RA+CD25-. The clonotype originates from a female donor with breast cancer. CDR3 sequence (DNA): TGTGCCAGCAGTTTCCCGGCCCTGAGGGGCTACACCTTC. Translation: CASSFPALRGYTF.